This T cell receptor beta chain stems from a study of patients and donors after allogeneic stem cell transplantation. Germline CDR1 DFQATT, CDR2 SNEGSKA (reference sequence). Trimming took off 4 bases at V and 3 bases at J, with 9 bases between the two ends. CDR3 length equals 13 residues. TCRdb analysed the RT-PCR reads with MiXCR anew, one entry per CDR3 protein. The sample shows about a million distinct CDR3 sequences, 15% to 20% of them seen only once. The origin of this receptor is a human donor who was either an allogeneic HSCT recipient or a stem cell or donor lymphocyte infusion donor (not recorded which). It is not recorded whose cells these are; they may come from a transplant donor. Specimen: blood, either unsorted or a sorted T cell fraction (not recorded which). The rearrangement joins TRBV20-1 to TRBJ2-2; D might be TRBD2 (6 bases). CDR3 residues: CSAKGLHTGELFF. The CDR3 nucleotides are TGCAGTGCTAAGGGACTTCACACCGGGGAGCTGTTTTTT.